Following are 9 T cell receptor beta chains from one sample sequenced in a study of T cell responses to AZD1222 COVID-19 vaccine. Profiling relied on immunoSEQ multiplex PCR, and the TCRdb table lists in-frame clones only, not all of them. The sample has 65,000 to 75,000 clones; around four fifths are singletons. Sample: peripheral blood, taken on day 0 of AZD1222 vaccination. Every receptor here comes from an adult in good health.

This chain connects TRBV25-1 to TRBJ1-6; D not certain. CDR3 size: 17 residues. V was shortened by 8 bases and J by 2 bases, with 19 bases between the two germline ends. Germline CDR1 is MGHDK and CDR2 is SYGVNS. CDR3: CASEEDGMGPYNSPLHF. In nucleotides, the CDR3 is TGTGCCAGCGAGGAAGACGGCATGGGCCCCTATAATTCACCCCTCCACTTT.

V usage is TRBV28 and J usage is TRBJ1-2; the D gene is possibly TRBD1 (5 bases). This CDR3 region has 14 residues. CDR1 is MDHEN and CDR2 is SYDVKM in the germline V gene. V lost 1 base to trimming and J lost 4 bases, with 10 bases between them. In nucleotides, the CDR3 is TGTGCCAGCAGTTTATCGGCCAGGGCCTATGGCTACACCTTC. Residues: CASSLSARAYGYTF.

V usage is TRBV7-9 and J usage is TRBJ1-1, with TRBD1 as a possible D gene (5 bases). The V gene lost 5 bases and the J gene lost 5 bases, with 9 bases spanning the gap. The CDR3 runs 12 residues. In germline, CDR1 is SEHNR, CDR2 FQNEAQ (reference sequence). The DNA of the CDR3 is TGTGCCAGCAGCAGGGAGGGGACTGAAGCTTTCTTT. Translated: CASSREGTEAFF. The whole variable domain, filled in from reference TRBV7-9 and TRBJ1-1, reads DTGVSQNPRHKITKRGQNVTFRCDPISEHNRLYWYRQTLGQGPEFLTYFQNEAQLEKSRLLSDRFSAERPKGSFSTLEIQRTEQGDSAMYLCASSREGTEAFFGQGTRLTVV.

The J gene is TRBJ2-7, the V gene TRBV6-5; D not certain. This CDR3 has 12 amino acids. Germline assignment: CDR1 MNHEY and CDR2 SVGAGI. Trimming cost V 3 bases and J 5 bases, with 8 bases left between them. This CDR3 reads CASSYGGNEQYF. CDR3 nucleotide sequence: TGTGCCAGCAGTTATGGTGGGAACGAGCAGTACTTC.

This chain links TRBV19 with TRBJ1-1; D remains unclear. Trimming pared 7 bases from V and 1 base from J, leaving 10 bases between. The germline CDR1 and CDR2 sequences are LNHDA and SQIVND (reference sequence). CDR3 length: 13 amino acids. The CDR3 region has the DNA TGTGCCAGTACCTTTGGCGGGAACACTGAAGCTTTCTTT. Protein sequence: CASTFGGNTEAFF.

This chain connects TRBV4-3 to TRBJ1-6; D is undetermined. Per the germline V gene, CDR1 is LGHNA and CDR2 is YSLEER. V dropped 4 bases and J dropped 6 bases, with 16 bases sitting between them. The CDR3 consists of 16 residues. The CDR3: CASSRGEARGNSPLHF. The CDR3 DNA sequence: TGCGCCAGCAGCCGCGGGGAGGCGCGGGGTAATTCACCCCTCCACTTT.

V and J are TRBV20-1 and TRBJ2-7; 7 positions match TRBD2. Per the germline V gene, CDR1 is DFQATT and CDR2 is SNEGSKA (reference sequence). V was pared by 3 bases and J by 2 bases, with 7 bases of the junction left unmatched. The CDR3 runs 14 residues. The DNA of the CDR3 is TGCAGTGCTAGTGACGGGGGGACCACCTACGAGCAGTACTTC. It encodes CSASDGGTTYEQYF.

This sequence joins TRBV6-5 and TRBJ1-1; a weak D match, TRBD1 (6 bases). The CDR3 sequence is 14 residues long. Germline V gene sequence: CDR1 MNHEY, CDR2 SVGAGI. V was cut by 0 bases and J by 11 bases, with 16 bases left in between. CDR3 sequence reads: CASSYSNRALSAFF. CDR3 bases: TGTGCCAGCAGTTACTCGAACAGGGCGCTGTCGGCTTTCTTT.

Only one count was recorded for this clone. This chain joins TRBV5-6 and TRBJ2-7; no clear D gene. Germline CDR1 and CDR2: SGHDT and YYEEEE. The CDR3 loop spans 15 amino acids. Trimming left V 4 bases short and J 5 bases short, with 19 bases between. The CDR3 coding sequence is TGTGCCAGCAGCGGTAAAGTAGCCCCTACAGACGAGCAGTACTTC. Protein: CASSGKVAPTDEQYF.